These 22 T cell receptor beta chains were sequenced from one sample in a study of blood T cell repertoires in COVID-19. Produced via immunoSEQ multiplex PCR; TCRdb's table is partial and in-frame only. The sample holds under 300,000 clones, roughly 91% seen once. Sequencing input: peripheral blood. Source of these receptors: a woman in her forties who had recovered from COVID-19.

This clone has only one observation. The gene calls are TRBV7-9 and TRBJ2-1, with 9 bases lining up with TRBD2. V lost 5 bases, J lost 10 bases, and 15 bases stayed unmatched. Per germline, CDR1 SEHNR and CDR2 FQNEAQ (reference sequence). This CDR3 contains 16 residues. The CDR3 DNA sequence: TGTGCCAGCAGCCCCACGGGAGGCGGGAGGGCGTGGGAGCAGTTCTTC. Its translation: CASSPTGGGRAWEQFF.

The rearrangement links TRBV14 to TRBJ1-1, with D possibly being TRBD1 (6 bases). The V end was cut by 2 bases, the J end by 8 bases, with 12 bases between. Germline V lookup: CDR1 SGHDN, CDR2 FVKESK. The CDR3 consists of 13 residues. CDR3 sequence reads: CASSQQLGAEAFF. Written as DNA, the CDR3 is TGTGCCAGCAGCCAACAGTTGGGGGCGGAAGCTTTCTTT.

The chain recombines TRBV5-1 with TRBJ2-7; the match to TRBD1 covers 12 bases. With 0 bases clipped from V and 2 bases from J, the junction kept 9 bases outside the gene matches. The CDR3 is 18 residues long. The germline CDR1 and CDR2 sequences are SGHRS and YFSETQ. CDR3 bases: TGCGCCAGCAGCTTGGGGGCGGGACAGGGGGCCCAAGCCTACGAGCAGTACTTC. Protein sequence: CASSLGAGQGAQAYEQYF.

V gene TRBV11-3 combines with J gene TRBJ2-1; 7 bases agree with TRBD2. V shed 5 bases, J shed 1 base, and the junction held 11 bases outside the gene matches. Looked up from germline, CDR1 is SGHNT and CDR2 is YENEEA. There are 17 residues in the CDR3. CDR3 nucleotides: TGTGCCAGCAGCCCACCGGGAGCGGGGTATTCCTACAATGAGCAGTTCTTC. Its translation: CASSPPGAGYSYNEQFF.

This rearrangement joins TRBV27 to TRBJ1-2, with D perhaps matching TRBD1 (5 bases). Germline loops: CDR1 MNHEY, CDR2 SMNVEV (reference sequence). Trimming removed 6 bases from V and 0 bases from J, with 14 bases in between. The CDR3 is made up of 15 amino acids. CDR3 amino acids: CASSPRQNPNYGYTF. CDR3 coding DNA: TGTGCCAGCAGCCCCAGACAGAATCCTAACTATGGCTACACCTTC.

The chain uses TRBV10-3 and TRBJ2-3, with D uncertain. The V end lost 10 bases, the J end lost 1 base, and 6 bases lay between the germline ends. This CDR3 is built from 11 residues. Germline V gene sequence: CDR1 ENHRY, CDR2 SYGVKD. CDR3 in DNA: TGTGCCACACGGGGCACAGATACGCAGTATTTT. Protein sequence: CATRGTDTQYF.

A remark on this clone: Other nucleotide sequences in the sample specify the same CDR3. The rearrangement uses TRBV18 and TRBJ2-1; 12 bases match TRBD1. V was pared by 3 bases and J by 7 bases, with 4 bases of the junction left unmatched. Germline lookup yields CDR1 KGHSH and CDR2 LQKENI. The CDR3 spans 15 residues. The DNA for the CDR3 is TGTGCCAGCTCACCGGGACAGGGGGCATGGAATGAGCAGTTCTTC. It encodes CASSPGQGAWNEQFF. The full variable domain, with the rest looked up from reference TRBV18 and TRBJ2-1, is NAGVMQNPRHLVRRRGQEARLRCSPMKGHSHVYWYRQLPEEGLKFMVYLQKENIIDESGMPKERFSAEFPKEGPSILRIQQVVRGDSAAYFCASSPGQGAWNEQFFGPGTRLTVL.

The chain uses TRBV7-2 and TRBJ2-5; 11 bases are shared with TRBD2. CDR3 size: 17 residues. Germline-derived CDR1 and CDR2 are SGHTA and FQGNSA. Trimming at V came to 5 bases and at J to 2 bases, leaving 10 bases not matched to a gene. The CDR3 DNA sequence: TGTGCCAGCAGCGCCCAGGGGTTAGCGGGAGGGCAAGAGACCCAGTACTTC. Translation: CASSAQGLAGGQETQYF. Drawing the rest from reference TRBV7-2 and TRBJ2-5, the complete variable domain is GAGVSQSPSNKVTEKGKDVELRCDPISGHTALYWYRQSLGQGLEFLIYFQGNSAPDKSGLPSDRFSAERTGGSVSTLTIQRTQQEDSAVYLCASSAQGLAGGQETQYFGPGTRLLVL.

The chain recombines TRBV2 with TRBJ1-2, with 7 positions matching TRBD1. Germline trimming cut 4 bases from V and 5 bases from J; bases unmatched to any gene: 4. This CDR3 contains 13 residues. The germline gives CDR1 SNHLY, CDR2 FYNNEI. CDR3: CASSGDREYGYTF. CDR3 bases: TGTGCCAGCAGTGGCGACAGGGAATATGGCTACACCTTC. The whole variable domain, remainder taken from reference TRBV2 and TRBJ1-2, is EPEVTQTPSHQVTQMGQEVILRCVPISNHLYFYWYRQILGQKVEFLVSFYNNEISEKSEIFDDQFSVERPDGSNFTLKIRSTKLEDSAMYFCASSGDREYGYTFGSGTRLTVV.

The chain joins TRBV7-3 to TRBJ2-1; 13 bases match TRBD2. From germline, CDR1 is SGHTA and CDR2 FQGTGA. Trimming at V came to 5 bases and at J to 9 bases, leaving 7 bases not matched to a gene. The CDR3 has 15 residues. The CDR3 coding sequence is TGTGCCAGCAGCCCGACTAGCGGGAGGTCTGGTGAGCAGTTCTTC. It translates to CASSPTSGRSGEQFF.

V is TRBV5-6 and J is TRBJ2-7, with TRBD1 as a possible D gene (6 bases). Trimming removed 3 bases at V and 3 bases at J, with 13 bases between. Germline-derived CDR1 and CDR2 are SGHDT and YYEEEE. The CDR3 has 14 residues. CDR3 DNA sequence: TGTGCCAGCAGCTCCTTACAGGGTCTCTACGAGCAGTACTTC. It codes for CASSSLQGLYEQYF.

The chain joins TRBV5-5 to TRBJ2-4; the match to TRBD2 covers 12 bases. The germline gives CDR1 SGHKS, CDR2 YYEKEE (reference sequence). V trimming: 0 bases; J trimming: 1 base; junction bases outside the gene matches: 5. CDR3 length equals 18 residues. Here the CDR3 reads CASSLGLAGGPAKNIQYF. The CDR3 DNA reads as TGTGCCAGCAGCTTGGGGCTAGCGGGAGGGCCGGCCAAAAACATTCAGTACTTC.

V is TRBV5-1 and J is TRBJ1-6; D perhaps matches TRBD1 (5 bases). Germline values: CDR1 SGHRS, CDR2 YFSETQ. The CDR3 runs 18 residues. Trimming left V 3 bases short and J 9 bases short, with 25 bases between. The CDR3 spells CASSSPALGPQCRSPLHF. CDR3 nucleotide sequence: TGCGCCAGCAGCTCCCCCGCGCTGGGGCCCCAATGCCGTTCACCCCTCCACTTT.

This CDR3 is CASSKEGTAWGTF. The CDR3 DNA reads as TGCGCCAGCAGCAAAGAGGGGACTGCCTGGGGGACCTTC. The chain couples TRBV5-1 to TRBJ1-2, with D perhaps TRBD1 (5 bases). The V gene's germline CDR1 is SGHRS and CDR2 YFSETQ. The V and J ends lost 4 bases and 14 bases respectively, with 21 bases between them. The CDR3 loop spans 13 amino acids.

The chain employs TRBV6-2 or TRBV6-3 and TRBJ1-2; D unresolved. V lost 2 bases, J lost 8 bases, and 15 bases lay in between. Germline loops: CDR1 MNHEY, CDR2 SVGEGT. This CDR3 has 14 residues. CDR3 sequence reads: CASSYVDRTGGYTF. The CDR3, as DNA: TGTGCCAGCAGTTACGTGGACCGGACGGGGGGCTACACCTTC.

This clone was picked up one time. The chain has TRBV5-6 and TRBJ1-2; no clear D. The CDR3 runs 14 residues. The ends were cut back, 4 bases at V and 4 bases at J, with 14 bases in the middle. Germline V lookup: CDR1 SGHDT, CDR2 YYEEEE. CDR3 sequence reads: CASSPGGPGYGYTF. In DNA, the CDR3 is TGTGCCAGCAGCCCCGGCGGTCCCGGCTATGGCTACACCTTC.

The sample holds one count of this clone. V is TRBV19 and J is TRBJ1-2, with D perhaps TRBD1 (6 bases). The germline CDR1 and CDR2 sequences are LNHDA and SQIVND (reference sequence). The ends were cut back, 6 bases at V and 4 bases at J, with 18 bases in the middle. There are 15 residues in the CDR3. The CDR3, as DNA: TGTGCCAGTAGCGCCCCGGGACACATTCTCTATGGCTACACCTTC. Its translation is CASSAPGHILYGYTF.

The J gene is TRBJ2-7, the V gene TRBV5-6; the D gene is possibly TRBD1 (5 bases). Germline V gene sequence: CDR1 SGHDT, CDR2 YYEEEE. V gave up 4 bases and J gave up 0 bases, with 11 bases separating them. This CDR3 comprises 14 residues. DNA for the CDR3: TGTGCCAGCAGCCCTGGGGCCAGCTCCTACGAGCAGTACGTC. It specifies CASSPGASSYEQYV.

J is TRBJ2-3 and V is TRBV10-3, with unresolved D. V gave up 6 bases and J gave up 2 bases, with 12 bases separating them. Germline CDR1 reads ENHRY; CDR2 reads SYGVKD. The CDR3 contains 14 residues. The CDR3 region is CAIRPTADTDTQYF. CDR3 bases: TGTGCCATCAGACCTACGGCGGACACAGATACGCAGTATTTT.

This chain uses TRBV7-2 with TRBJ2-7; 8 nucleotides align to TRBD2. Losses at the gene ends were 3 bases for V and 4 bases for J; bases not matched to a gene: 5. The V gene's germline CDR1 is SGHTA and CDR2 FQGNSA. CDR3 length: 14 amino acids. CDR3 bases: TGTGCCAGCAGCTTCACGACTAGCGAGTACGAGCAGTACTTC. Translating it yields CASSFTTSEYEQYF.

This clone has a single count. The CDR3 nucleotides read TGTGCCAGCGGGGGGGGAGCGGGAAATGAGCAGTTCTTC. Translated, it gives CASGGGAGNEQFF. J is TRBJ2-1 and V is TRBV7-2, with 7 bases fitting TRBD2. Germline V CDR1 and CDR2: SGHTA, FQGNSA. Trimming took 8 bases from V and 7 from J; bases not matched to a gene: 8. This CDR3 contains 13 residues.

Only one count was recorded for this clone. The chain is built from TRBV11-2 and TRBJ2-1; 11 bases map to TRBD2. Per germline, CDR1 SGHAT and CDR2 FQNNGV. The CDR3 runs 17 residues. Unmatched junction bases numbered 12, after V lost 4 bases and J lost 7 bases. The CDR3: CASSSHQLAGVSNEQFF. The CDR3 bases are TGTGCCAGCAGCTCCCACCAACTAGCGGGAGTGTCGAATGAGCAGTTCTTC.